This T cell receptor (beta chain) was sequenced for a study of blood T cell repertoires in COVID-19. Study at large: T cells, B-cell-depleted T cells, or PBMCs supplied cDNA or gDNA.

Someone with COVID-19 had been met by exposed participants within 2 weeks before study entry. From germline, CDR1 is MDHEN and CDR2 SYDVKM. The CDR3 covers 12 residues. Trimming cost V 10 bases and J 9 bases, with 16 bases left between them. Under the authors' procedure: Estimates of nucleated cell counts were drawn from the amplification of reference gene primers. Measured with immunoSEQ multiplex PCR; TCRdb has only the in-frame clones, and not every one. The V and J calls and clone size were taken over from that table, and D and trimming were inferred from the DNA. The table records fewer than 350,000 clones, around nine tenths of them present only once.

Sequences were obtained from PBMCs or T cells enriched from blood (not recorded which). The chain carries TRBV28 and TRBJ1-5; tentative D call: TRBD1 (5 bases). This receptor was obtained from a woman aged 25 to 39 who had been exposed to COVID-19. The CDR3 loop is CATVSGGWPQHF. CDR3 nucleotide sequence: TGTGCCACCGTGAGCGGGGGGTGGCCCCAGCATTTT.